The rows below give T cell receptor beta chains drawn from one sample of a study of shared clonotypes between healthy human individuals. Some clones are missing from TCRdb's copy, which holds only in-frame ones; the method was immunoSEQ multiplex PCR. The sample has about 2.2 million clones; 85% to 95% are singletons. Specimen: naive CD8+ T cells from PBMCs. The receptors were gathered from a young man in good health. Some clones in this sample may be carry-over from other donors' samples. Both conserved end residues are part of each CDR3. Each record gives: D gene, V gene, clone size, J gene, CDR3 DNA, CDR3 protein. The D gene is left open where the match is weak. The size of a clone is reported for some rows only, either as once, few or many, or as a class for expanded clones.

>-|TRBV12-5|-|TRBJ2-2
TGTGCTAGTGGGCGGGACTGGAACACCGGGGAGCTGTTTTTT
CASGRDWNTGELFF
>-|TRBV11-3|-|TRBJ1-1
TGTGCCAGCAGCCCACGGGGGGGGACCGAAGCTTTCTTT
CASSPRGGTEAFF
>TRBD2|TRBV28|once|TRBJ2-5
TGTGCCAGCAGTATGGGACTAGCGGGAATACAAGAGACCCAGTACTTC
CASSMGLAGIQETQYF
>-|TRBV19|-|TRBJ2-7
TGTGCCAGTAGCGAGGAGGGGATATCCTACGAGCAGTACTTC
CASSEEGISYEQYF
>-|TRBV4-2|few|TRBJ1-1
TGTGCCAGCGGCAGATTTGAGGGTGACACTGAAGCTTTCTTT
CASGRFEGDTEAFF
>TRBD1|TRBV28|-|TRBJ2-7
TGTGCCAGCAGTTTTGGGACAGCCCAGTACTTC
CASSFGTAQYF
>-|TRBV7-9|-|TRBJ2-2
TGTGCCAGCGCCCAGGCGACAAACACCGGGGAGCTGTTTTTT
CASAQATNTGELFF
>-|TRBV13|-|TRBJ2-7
TGTGCCAGCAGCTCAGAGAGGAGCGAGCAGTACTTC
CASSSERSEQYF
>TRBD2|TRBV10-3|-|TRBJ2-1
TGTGCCATCAGTGAGATTGGGCTAGCGGGCCCCAGTGGGGACAATGAGCAGTTCTTC
CAISEIGLAGPSGDNEQFF
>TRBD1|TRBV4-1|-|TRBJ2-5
TGCGCCAGCAGCCGGGACAGTGGTTGGGAGACCCAGTACTTC
CASSRDSGWETQYF
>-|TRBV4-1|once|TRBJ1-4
TGCGCCAGCAGCTTCCCGCGGGGGGAGAAACTGTTTTTT
CASSFPRGEKLFF
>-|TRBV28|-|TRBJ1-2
TGTGCCAGCAGTTTATGGGCAGGGTTTGACTATGGCTACACCTTC
CASSLWAGFDYGYTF
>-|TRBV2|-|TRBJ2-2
TGTGCCATCCAGTTGGACGGGAGCAGGACCGGGGAGCTGTTTTTT
CAIQLDGSRTGELFF
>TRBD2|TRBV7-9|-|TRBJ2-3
TGTGCCAGCAGCTCACGGACTAGCCGCGGTTCCCCAGATACGCAGTATTTT
CASSSRTSRGSPDTQYF
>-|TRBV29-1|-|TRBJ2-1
TGCAGCGCCGGGACCGGGCCTGAGCAGTTCTTC
CSAGTGPEQFF
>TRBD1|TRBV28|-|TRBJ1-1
TGTGCCAGCAGTTTATGGAACAGGGGGCTCCACACTGAAGCTTTCTTT
CASSLWNRGLHTEAFF
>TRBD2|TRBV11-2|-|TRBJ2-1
TGTGCCAGCAGCTTAGTCCCCCCGTCGGGACTAGTATACAATGAGCAGTTCTTC
CASSLVPPSGLVYNEQFF
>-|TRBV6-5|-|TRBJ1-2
TGTGCCAGCAGTTACGCGGGGGGCTACACCTTC
CASSYAGGYTF
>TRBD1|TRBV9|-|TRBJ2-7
TGTGCCAGCAGCGTCCGGGACAGGGACGGCGAGCAGTACTTC
CASSVRDRDGEQYF
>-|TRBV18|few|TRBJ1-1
TGTGCCAGCTCACCACCTCCGGACAGCATGAACACTGAAGCTTTCTTT
CASSPPPDSMNTEAFF
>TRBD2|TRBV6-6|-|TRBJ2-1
TGTGCCAGCAGTTATAGCGGGAGTTATGCTGAGCAGTTCTTC
CASSYSGSYAEQFF
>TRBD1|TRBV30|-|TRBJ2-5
TGTGCCTGGAGAAACCCTGCAGGGGGTATGGAGCAGTACTTC
CAWRNPAGGMEQYF
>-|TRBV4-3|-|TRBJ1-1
TGCGCCAGCAGCCGAGGAAGAAACACTGAAGCTTTCTTT
CASSRGRNTEAFF
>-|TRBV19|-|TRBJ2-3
TGTGCCAGTAGTATTTACGGGGTTGGTTTCCCAGATACGCAGTATTTT
CASSIYGVGFPDTQYF
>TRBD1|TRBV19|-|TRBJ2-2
TGTGCCAGTAGTTTTACAGGGGCGAACGGGGAGCTGTTTTTT
CASSFTGANGELFF
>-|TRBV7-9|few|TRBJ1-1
TGTGCCAGCAGCTTAGGTGGTATGGTCGGCACTGAAGCTTTCTTT
CASSLGGMVGTEAFF